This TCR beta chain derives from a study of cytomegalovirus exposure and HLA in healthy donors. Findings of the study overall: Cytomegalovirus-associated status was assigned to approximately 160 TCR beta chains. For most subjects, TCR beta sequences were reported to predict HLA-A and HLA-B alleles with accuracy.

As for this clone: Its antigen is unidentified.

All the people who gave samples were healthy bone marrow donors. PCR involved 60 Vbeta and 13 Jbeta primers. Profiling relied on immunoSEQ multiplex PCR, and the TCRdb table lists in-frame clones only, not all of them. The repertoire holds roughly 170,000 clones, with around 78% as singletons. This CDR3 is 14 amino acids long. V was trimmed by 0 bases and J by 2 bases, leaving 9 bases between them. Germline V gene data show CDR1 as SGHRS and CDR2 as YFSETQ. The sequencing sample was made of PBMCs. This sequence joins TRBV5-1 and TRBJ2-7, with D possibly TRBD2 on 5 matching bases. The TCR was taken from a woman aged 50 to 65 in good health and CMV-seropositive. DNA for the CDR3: TGCGCCAGCAGCTTGGTCGGAGGCCCCTACGAGCAGTACTTC. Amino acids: CASSLVGGPYEQYF.